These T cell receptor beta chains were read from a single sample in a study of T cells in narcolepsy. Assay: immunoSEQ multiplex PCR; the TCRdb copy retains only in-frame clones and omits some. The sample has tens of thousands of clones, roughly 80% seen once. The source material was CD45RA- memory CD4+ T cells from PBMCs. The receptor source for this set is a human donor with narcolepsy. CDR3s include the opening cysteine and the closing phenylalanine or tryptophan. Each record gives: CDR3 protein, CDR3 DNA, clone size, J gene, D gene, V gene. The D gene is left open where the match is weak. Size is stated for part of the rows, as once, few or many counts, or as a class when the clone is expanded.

CAWRRPGTYYEQYF,TGTGCCTGGAGGCGCCCCGGGACCTACTACGAGCAGTACTTC,NA,TRBJ2-7,NA,TRBV30
CASSTSGSSYNEQFF,TGTGCCAGCAGCACAAGCGGGAGTAGCTACAATGAGCAGTTCTTC,NA,TRBJ2-1,TRBD2,TRBV7-9
CASSLSQYNEQFF,TGTGCCAGCAGCTTGTCCCAGTACAATGAGCAGTTCTTC,few,TRBJ2-1,NA,TRBV5-8
CASSFGTGLGQPQHF,TGTGCCAGCAGTTTCGGGACAGGGTTGGGCCAGCCCCAGCATTTT,NA,TRBJ1-5,TRBD1,TRBV27
CASLRGGAMNTEAFF,TGTGCCAGCCTAAGGGGGGGGGCCATGAACACTGAAGCTTTCTTT,few,TRBJ1-1,NA,TRBV2
CASSPGGPGETQYF,TGTGCCAGCAGCCCGGGGGGACCTGGGGAGACCCAGTACTTC,NA,TRBJ2-5,TRBD2,TRBV7-8
CASSPRVGETQYF,TGTGCCAGCAGCCCCCGGGTGGGGGAGACCCAGTACTTC,NA,TRBJ2-5,NA,TRBV7-9
CASTDRGGNEKLFF,TGTGCCAGCACTGACAGGGGGGGGAATGAAAAACTGTTTTTT,few,TRBJ1-4,TRBD1,TRBV28
CASSSPILPLHF,TGTGCCAGCAGCTCCCCGATACTACCCCTCCACTTT,NA,TRBJ1-6,NA,TRBV7-2
CASSLAGQGAGELFF,TGTGCCAGCAGCTTGGCAGGGCAGGGGGCCGGGGAGCTGTTTTTT,once,TRBJ2-2,TRBD1,TRBV5-4
CAWSVQDRADRAFF,TGTGCCTGGAGTGTACAGGACAGGGCTGATCGGGCTTTCTTT,NA,TRBJ1-1,TRBD1,TRBV30
CASSQVGGAEAFF,TGTGCCAGCAGCCAAGTTGGGGGGGCTGAAGCTTTCTTT,NA,TRBJ1-1,NA,TRBV4-2
CASVALSGPGNTIYF,TGTGCCAGCGTTGCGCTTTCAGGACCTGGAAACACCATATATTTT,NA,TRBJ1-3,NA,TRBV6-5
CASSPPGGTLIAFF,TGTGCCAGCAGCCCGCCTGGGGGGACGTTAATAGCTTTCTTT,NA,TRBJ1-1,NA,TRBV13
CASSLGTGLVTQYF,TGTGCCAGCAGCTTAGGGACTGGCCTGGTGACCCAGTACTTC,few,TRBJ2-5,NA,TRBV7-6
CSVEGGLTDNEQFF,TGCAGCGTTGAAGGAGGACTGACCGACAATGAGCAGTTCTTC,NA,TRBJ2-1,NA,TRBV29-1
CASSFSGLRTDTQYF,TGTGCCAGCAGTTTTTCGGGACTACGCACAGATACGCAGTATTTT,NA,TRBJ2-3,TRBD2,TRBV6-5
CASSPFYEQYF,TGTGCCAGCAGCCCCTTCTACGAGCAGTACTTC,NA,TRBJ2-7,NA,TRBV2
CATSRDQALRTDTQYF,TGTGCCACCAGCAGGGACCAGGCCCTAAGAACAGATACGCAGTATTTT,NA,TRBJ2-3,NA,TRBV15
CASSPRLDPGTQYF,TGTGCCAGCAGCCCCCGCTTAGACCCCGGTACGCAGTATTTT,once,TRBJ2-3,NA,TRBV9
CASSSSMYMGFEQYF,NA,few,TRBJ2-7,NA,TRBV28
CASRIDRGRGGYTF,TGCGCCAGCAGAATAGACCGGGGGCGCGGGGGCTACACCTTC,NA,TRBJ1-2,NA,TRBV5-1
CASKEGTGDAGELFF,TGTGCCTCAAAAGAGGGGACAGGGGACGCCGGGGAGCTGTTTTTT,NA,TRBJ2-2,TRBD1,TRBV2
CASSPGTGLGNQPQHF,TGTGCCAGCAGCCCCGGGACAGGGCTTGGCAATCAGCCCCAGCATTTT,once,TRBJ1-5,TRBD1,TRBV5-8
CASSRRDGNQPQHF,TGTGCCAGCAGCAGGAGGGATGGCAATCAGCCCCAGCATTTT,NA,TRBJ1-5,NA,TRBV21-1
CASSPGTGRPHNYGYTF,TGTGCCAGCAGCCCCGGGACAGGGAGACCTCATAACTATGGCTACACCTTC,NA,TRBJ1-2,TRBD1,TRBV9
CASSRAWGGDEQYF,TGTGCCAGTAGTCGTGCTTGGGGAGGGGACGAGCAGTACTTC,NA,TRBJ2-7,TRBD2,TRBV19
CASSLRGSGTGELFF,TGTGCCAGCAGCTTACGGGGGAGCGGAACCGGGGAGCTGTTTTTT,NA,TRBJ2-2,NA,TRBV7-3
CASSVDGNQPQHF,TGTGCCAGCAGCGTAGACGGCAATCAGCCCCAGCATTTT,NA,TRBJ1-5,NA,TRBV2
CASRLSGTGGNYGYTF,TGTGCCAGCAGGCTGAGCGGGACAGGGGGCAACTATGGCTACACCTTC,few,TRBJ1-2,TRBD1,TRBV27
CASRAGSTDTQYF,TGTGCCAGCAGGGCGGGAAGCACAGATACGCAGTATTTT,NA,TRBJ2-3,NA,TRBV5-4
CSAQRDLADTQYF,TGCAGCGCCCAAAGGGACTTAGCGGATACGCAGTATTTT,NA,TRBJ2-3,NA,TRBV29-1
CASSGGGPEAFF,TGTGCCAGCAGCGGGGGTGGGCCTGAAGCTTTCTTT,NA,TRBJ1-1,NA,TRBV2
CASSRGNQETQYF,TGTGCCAGCTCACGCGGAAACCAAGAGACCCAGTACTTC,NA,TRBJ2-5,NA,TRBV18
CASSLAGTNNQPQHF,TGTGCCAGCAGCTTAGCGGGGACTAACAATCAGCCCCAGCATTTT,NA,TRBJ1-5,NA,TRBV7-2
CASSLGAAYYGYTF,TGTGCCAGCAGCTTGGGAGCAGCTTACTATGGCTACACCTTC,NA,TRBJ1-2,NA,TRBV5-6
CASSQYGILINTEAFF,TGTGCCAGCAGCCAATATGGGATCCTAATTAACACTGAAGCTTTCTTT,NA,TRBJ1-1,NA,TRBV7-3
CASTQVGSYEQYF,TGTGCCAGCACCCAGGTGGGCTCCTACGAGCAGTACTTC,NA,TRBJ2-7,NA,TRBV2
CASSQGRGPRYEQYF,TGCGCCAGCAGCCAAGGTCGGGGCCCCAGGTACGAGCAGTACTTC,NA,TRBJ2-7,NA,TRBV4-3
CASTPPGRADTQYF,TGTGCCAGCACTCCCCCCGGGAGGGCCGATACGCAGTATTTT,NA,TRBJ2-3,TRBD2,TRBV28
CASSAADRAIEAFF,TGTGCCAGCAGCGCTGCGGACAGGGCTATTGAAGCTTTCTTT,NA,TRBJ1-1,TRBD1,TRBV9
CASSQAVQSPRLAEAFF,TGCGCCAGCAGCCAAGCCGTTCAGTCACCTCGGCTGGCTGAAGCTTTCTTT,NA,TRBJ1-1,NA,TRBV4-1
CASSSGGNQPQHF,TGTGCCAGCAGTTCAGGGGGCAATCAGCCCCAGCATTTT,NA,TRBJ1-5,NA,TRBV6-5
CASSYSAGTSGNTIYF,TGTGCCAGCAGTTACTCGGCAGGAACCTCTGGAAACACCATATATTTT,once,TRBJ1-3,NA,TRBV6-5
CAWSLSGTGEPPLHF,TGTGCCTGGAGCCTGAGTGGGACAGGCGAACCACCCCTCCACTTT,NA,TRBJ1-6,TRBD1,TRBV30
CASSRGQGAIAGNEQFF,TGTGCCAGTAGTAGGGGACAGGGGGCCATAGCGGGCAATGAGCAGTTCTTC,NA,TRBJ2-1,TRBD1,TRBV19
CASRAGLNTEAFF,TGTGCCAGCAGGGCGGGGCTCAACACTGAAGCTTTCTTT,NA,TRBJ1-1,NA,TRBV14
CASSLRTDPSPYTF,TGTGCCAGCAGCCTGAGGACGGATCCATCCCCCTACACCTTC,NA,TRBJ1-2,NA,TRBV5-4